The present T cell receptor beta chain was sequenced within a study of OX40 agonist ivuxolimab in advanced cancers. Measured with immunoSEQ multiplex PCR; TCRdb has only the in-frame clones, and not every one. The sample records some 70,000 clones, more than 80% being singletons. A few counts support this clone. This sample comprised CD4+ or CD8+ T cells sorted from blood, obtained in a trial of the OX40 agonist ivuxolimab. The sequence was collected from an adult with an advanced solid tumor such as melanoma, head and neck, liver or kidney cancer.

The CDR3 DNA is TGTGCCAGCAGTTCCGCTAGGTCGGAGCCCCAGCATTTT. It translates to CASSSARSEPQHF. V gene TRBV7-2 combines with J gene TRBJ1-5; D ambiguous. Trimming shortened V by 6 bases and J by 8 bases, and 14 bases separated the two germline ends. CDR3 length equals 13 residues. Per germline, CDR1 SGHTA and CDR2 FQGNSA.